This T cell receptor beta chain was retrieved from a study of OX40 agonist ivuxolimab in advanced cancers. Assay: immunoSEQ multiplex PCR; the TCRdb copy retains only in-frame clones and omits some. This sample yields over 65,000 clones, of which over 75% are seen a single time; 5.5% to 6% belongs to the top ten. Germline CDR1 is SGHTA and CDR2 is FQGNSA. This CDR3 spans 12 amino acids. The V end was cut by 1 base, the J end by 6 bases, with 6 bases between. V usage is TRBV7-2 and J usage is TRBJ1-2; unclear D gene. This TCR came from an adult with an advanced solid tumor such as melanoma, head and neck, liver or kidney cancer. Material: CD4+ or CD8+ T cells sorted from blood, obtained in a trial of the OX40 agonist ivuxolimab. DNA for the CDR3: TGTGCCAGCAGCTTAGATGGGAATGGCTACACCTTC. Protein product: CASSLDGNGYTF. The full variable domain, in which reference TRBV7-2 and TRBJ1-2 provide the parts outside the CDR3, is GAGVSQSPSNKVTEKGKDVELRCDPISGHTALYWYRQSLGQGLEFLIYFQGNSAPDKSGLPSDRFSAERTGGSVSTLTIQRTQQEDSAVYLCASSLDGNGYTFGSGTRLTVV.